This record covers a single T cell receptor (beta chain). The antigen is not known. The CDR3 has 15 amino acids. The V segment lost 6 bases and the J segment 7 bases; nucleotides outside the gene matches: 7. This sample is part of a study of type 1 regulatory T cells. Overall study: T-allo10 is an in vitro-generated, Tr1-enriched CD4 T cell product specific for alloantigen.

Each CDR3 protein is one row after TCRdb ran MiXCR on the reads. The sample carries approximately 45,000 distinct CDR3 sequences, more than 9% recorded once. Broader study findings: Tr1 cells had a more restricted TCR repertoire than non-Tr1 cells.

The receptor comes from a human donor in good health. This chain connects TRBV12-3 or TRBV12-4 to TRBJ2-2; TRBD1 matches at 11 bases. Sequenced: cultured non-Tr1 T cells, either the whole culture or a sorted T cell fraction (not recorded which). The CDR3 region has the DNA TGTGCCAGCAGCCCGGGACAGGGGGAAGGCGGGGAGCTGTTTTTT. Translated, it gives CASSPGQGEGGELFF.